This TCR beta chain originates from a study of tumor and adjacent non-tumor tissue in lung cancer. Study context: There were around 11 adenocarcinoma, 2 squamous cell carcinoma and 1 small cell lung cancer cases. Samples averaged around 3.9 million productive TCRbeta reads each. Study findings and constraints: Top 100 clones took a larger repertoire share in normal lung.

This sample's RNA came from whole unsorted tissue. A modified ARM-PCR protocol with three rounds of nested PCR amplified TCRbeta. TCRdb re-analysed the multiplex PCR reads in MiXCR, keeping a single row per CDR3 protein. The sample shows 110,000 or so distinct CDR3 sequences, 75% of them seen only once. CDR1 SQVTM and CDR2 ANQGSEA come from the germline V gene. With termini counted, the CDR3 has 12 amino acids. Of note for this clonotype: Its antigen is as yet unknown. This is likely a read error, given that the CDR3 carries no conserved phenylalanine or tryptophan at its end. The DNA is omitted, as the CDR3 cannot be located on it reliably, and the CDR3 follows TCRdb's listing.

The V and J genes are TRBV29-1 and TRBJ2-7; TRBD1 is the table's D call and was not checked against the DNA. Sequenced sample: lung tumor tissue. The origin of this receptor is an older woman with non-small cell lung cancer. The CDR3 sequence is CSIEGQTYEHYL.